The TCR beta chain described here comes from a study of T cell changes during pregnancy in multiple sclerosis. Some clones are missing from TCRdb's copy, which holds only in-frame ones; the method was immunoSEQ multiplex PCR. Of around 63,000 clones detected, 90% to 95% appear once; the ten largest clones hold approximately 1.4%. The source is a female donor in good health, enrolled as a control in a pregnancy study. The sample here was peripheral blood, taken after pregnancy.

The CDR3 sequence: CASSHFGTQETQYF. The CDR3 DNA is TGTGCCAGCAGTCATTTTGGGACTCAAGAGACCCAGTACTTC. The rearrangement uses TRBV11-2 and TRBJ2-5; TRBD2 might be the D (6 bases). Germline V gives CDR1 SGHAT, CDR2 FQNNGV. The CDR3 is 14 residues long. V was pared by 6 bases and J by 2 bases, with 13 bases between.